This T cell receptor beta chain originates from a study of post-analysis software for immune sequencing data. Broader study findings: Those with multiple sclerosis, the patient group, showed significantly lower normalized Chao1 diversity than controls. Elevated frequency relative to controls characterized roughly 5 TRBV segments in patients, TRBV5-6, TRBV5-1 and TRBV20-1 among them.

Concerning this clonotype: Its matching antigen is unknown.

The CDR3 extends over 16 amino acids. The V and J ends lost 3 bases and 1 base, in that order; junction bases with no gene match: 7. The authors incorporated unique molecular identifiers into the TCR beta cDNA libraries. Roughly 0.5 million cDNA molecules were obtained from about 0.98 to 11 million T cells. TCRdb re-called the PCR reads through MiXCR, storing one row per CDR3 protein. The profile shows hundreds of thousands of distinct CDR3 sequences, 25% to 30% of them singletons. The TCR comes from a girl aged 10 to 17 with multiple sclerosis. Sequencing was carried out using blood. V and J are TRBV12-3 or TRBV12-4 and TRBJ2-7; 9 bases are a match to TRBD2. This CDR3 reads CASSFRREGRSYEQYF. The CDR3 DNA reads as TGTGCCAGCAGTTTTCGGCGGGAGGGCCGGTCCTACGAGCAGTACTTC.